This passage covers 15 T cell receptor beta chains from one sample sequenced in a study of T cells in Graves' hyperthyroidism and ophthalmopathy. Amplification targeted TCR beta CDR3 regions from RNA transcripts. Researchers ran a first-round RT-PCR on the TCR CDR3 using the HTBI primer set. TCRdb re-derived calls from the multiplex PCR reads in MiXCR, one entry per CDR3 protein. The data contain approximately 400,000 distinct CDR3 sequences, less than 20% of them singletons. The material sequenced was blood. These receptors came from a woman younger than 30 with Graves' hyperthyroidism.

In this sample, this clonotype turned up many times. This chain links TRBV6-1 with TRBJ1-2; D might be TRBD1 (6 bases). The CDR3 extends over 13 amino acids. The V end was cut by 5 bases, the J end by 6 bases, with 13 bases between. The germline V gene encodes CDR1 MNHNS and CDR2 SASEGT. The CDR3 loop is CASSFYREDGYTF. The CDR3 coding sequence is TGTGCCAGCAGTTTTTACAGGGAGGATGGCTACACCTTC.

This clonotype was recorded many times. The rearrangement links TRBV13 to TRBJ2-2; D ambiguous. The germline V gene has CDR1 PRHDT and CDR2 FYEKMQ (reference sequence). Deletions cut 7 bases from V and 2 bases from J, with 20 bases between. The CDR3 length is 17 residues. The CDR3: CASTYMRPVANTGELFF. CDR3 bases: TGTGCCAGCACCTACATGAGGCCCGTCGCAAACACCGGGGAGCTGTTTTTT.

This clonotype appeared many times. The chain joins TRBV2 to TRBJ1-1; D ambiguous. This CDR3 is 13 amino acids long. Germline lookup yields CDR1 SNHLY and CDR2 FYNNEI. V was pared by 7 bases and J by 0 bases, with 9 bases between. CDR3: CASIREMNTEAFF. CDR3 in DNA: TGTGCCAGCATTAGGGAAATGAACACTGAAGCTTTCTTT.

This chain connects TRBV20-1 to TRBJ2-5; 15 bases align to TRBD2. The CDR3 sequence is 15 residues long. CDR1 is DFQATT and CDR2 is SNEGSKA in the germline V gene (reference sequence). V shed 5 bases, J shed 4 bases, and the junction held 5 bases outside the gene matches. CDR3 amino acids: CSAPPGLAGGETQYF. The CDR3 DNA reads as TGCAGTGCTCCACCGGGACTAGCGGGGGGAGAGACCCAGTACTTC.

The chain carries TRBV6-2 or TRBV6-3 and TRBJ1-1, with D hard to call. Germline-derived CDR1 and CDR2 are MNHEY and SVGEGT. The CDR3 length is 14 residues. V was trimmed by 0 bases and J by 7 bases, leaving 12 bases between them. CDR3 bases: TGTGCCAGCAGTTACTCGAGTCGCGGTAATGAAGCTTTCTTT. This gives the protein CASSYSSRGNEAFF.

This clonotype came up many times. J is TRBJ2-7 and V is TRBV11-2, with 9 nucleotides matching TRBD2. V shed 2 bases and J 5 bases; nucleotides not matched to a gene: 10. Germline V gene lookup returns CDR1 SGHAT and CDR2 FQNNGV. The CDR3 totals 16 residues. The CDR3: CASSLKPSGILHEQYF. The CDR3 DNA follows: TGTGCCAGCAGCTTAAAACCTAGCGGGATTTTACACGAGCAGTACTTC.

The chain links TRBV6-2 or TRBV6-3 to TRBJ2-5, with 8 bases aligning to TRBD1. This CDR3 is 16 amino acids long. The ends lost 8 bases at V and 5 bases at J; junction bases unmatched: 16. The V gene's germline CDR1 is MNHEY and CDR2 SVGEGT. The CDR3, as DNA: TGTGCCAGCCTTTCACCAACCGGGACAGGAAAGGAGACCCAGTACTTC. It yields the protein CASLSPTGTGKETQYF.

This clonotype was detected many times. This chain connects TRBV3-1 to TRBJ2-7, with TRBD1 as a possible D gene (6 bases). The CDR3 is 15 amino acids. V shed 0 bases and J shed 2 bases, with 11 bases lying between them. Germline V gene data show CDR1 as LGHDT and CDR2 as YNNKEL (reference sequence). The CDR3 spells CASSQDLRGTYEQYF. In nucleotides, the CDR3 is TGTGCCAGCAGCCAAGATCTGAGGGGGACCTACGAGCAGTACTTC.

This clonotype was picked up many times. The chain combines TRBV24-1 with TRBJ2-1; no firm D call. V was clipped by 5 bases and J by 2 bases, with 9 bases between them. Germline V gives CDR1 KGHDR, CDR2 SFDVKD. The CDR3 spans 14 residues. CDR3 region: CATSVDGTYNEQFF. CDR3 in DNA: TGTGCCACCAGTGTGGACGGCACCTACAATGAGCAGTTCTTC.

This clonotype was seen a handful of times. V is TRBV14 and J is TRBJ1-6; TRBD1 aligns across 9 bases. The CDR3 totals 15 residues. The J segment lost 5 bases and the V segment lost 3 bases, leaving 2 bases of the junction unmatched. CDR1 is SGHDN, CDR2 FVKESK, per germline. CDR3 bases: TGTGCCAGCAGCCAGTGGACAGGGGATAATTCACCCCTCCACTTT. Amino acids: CASSQWTGDNSPLHF.

This rearrangement joins TRBV29-1 to TRBJ2-5, with 9 bases aligning to TRBD2. Trimming cost V 0 bases and J 0 bases; bases outside gene matches: 8. The CDR3 covers 17 residues. From germline, CDR1 is SQVTM and CDR2 ANQGSEA. The CDR3 here is CSVEDKGLAGHQETQYF. In DNA, the CDR3 is TGCAGCGTTGAAGATAAGGGCCTAGCGGGACACCAAGAGACCCAGTACTTC.

The J gene is TRBJ2-1, the V gene TRBV3-1; 7 bases line up with TRBD2. The CDR3 is 15 amino acids. V lost 4 bases, J lost 8 bases, and 11 bases stayed unmatched. Germline CDR1 is LGHDT and CDR2 is YNNKEL (reference sequence). This chain's CDR3 is CASSRVAGFRDEQFF. The CDR3, as DNA: TGTGCCAGCAGCCGGGTAGCGGGCTTTCGGGATGAGCAGTTCTTC.

V gene TRBV10-3 combines with J gene TRBJ1-1; TRBD1 matches at 9 bases. The CDR3 is made up of 15 amino acids. Per germline, CDR1 ENHRY and CDR2 SYGVKD. The V segment lost 7 bases and the J segment 0 bases; nucleotides outside the gene matches: 6. The CDR3 loop is CAIIATGGMNTEAFF. CDR3 nucleotide sequence: TGTGCCATCATCGCCACAGGGGGCATGAACACTGAAGCTTTCTTT.

This clonotype was found many times. This chain joins TRBV7-2 and TRBJ2-3; TRBD2 matches 9 bases. This CDR3 is built from 17 residues. Germline CDR1 SGHTA, CDR2 FQGNSA. J was trimmed by 6 bases and V by 0 bases; bases with no gene match: 10. The CDR3 region has the DNA TGTGCCAGCAGCTTAGCGCATGGGGCTAGCGGGGTGGATACGCAGTATTTT. Protein: CASSLAHGASGVDTQYF.

This clonotype was seen repeatedly, ten times or more. The chain uses TRBV11-2 and TRBJ1-3; D ambiguous. The V and J ends lost 5 bases and 4 bases respectively, with 12 bases between them. Germline CDR1 is SGHAT and CDR2 is FQNNGV. The length of the CDR3 is 14 residues. CDR3 residues: CASSDRARGNTIYF. The CDR3 region has the DNA TGTGCCAGCAGCGATAGAGCTCGCGGAAACACCATATATTTT.